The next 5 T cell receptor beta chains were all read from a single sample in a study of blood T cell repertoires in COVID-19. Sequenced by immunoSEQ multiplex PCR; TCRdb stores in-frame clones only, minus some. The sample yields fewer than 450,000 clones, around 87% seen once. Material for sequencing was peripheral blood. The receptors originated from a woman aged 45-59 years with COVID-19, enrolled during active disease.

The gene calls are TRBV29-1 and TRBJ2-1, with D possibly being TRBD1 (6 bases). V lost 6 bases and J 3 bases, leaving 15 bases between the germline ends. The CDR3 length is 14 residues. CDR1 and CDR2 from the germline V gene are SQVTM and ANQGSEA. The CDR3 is CSVLTGLYYNEQFF. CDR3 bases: TGCAGCGTCCTCACAGGGTTATACTACAATGAGCAGTTCTTC.

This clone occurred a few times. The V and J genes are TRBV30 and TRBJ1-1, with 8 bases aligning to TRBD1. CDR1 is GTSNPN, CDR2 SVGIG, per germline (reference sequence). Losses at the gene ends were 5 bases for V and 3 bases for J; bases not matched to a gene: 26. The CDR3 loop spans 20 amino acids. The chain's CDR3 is CAWLPDRVDTGNRLYTEAFF. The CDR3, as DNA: TGTGCCTGGCTTCCGGACAGGGTGGACACAGGCAACCGTCTTTACACTGAAGCTTTCTTT. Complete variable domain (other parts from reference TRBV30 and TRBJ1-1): SQTIHQWPATLVQPVGSPLSLECTVEGTSNPNLYWYRQAAGRGLQLLFYSVGIGQISSEVPQNLSASRPQDRQFILSSKKLLLSDSGFYLCAWLPDRVDTGNRLYTEAFFGQGTRLTVV.

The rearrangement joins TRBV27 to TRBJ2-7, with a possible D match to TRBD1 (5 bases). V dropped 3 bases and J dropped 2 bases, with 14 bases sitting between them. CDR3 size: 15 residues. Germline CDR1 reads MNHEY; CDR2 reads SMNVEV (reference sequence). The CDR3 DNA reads TGTGCCAGCAGTTTTTCCCGTAGGGGTACCTACGAGCAGTACTTC. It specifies CASSFSRRGTYEQYF.

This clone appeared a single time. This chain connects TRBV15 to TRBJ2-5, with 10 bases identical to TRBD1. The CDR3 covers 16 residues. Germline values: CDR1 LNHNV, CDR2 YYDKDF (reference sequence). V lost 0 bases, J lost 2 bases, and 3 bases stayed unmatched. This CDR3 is CATSRDPDRGQETQYF. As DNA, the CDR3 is TGTGCCACCAGCAGAGACCCGGACAGGGGGCAAGAGACCCAGTACTTC.

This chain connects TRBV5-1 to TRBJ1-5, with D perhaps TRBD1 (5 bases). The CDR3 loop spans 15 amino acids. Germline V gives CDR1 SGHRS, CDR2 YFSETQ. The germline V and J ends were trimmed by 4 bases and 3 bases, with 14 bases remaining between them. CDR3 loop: CASSPQGLDNQPQHF. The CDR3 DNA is TGCGCCAGCAGCCCCCAGGGATTGGACAATCAGCCCCAGCATTTT.